This TCR beta chain was identified in a study of T cells expressing NK-cell markers. Study information: CD3+CD56+NKG2C+, CD3+CD56+NKG2C- and CD3+CD56-NKG2C+ T cells, once sorted, supplied the TCR beta repertoires. General study findings and limits: Topping the CD3+CD56-NKG2C+ fraction as well were these clonotypes, in a handful of donors. Of CD8+ T cells, 1.0-7.0% belonged to dominant NKG2C+ clonotypes in several donors.

Per the germline V gene, CDR1 is MNHEY and CDR2 is SMNVEV (reference sequence). The CDR3 extends over 16 amino acids. About this clonotype: The antigen is unknown.

Synthesis of TCR beta cDNA relied on 5'RACE template switching carrying UMIs. TCRdb reprocessed the 5' RACE reads and keeps a single row for each CDR3 protein, giving no DNA. This sample carries 130,000 to 150,000 distinct CDR3 sequences, with roughly 12% going to the ten biggest clones. The chain is built from TRBV27 and TRBJ1-6; TCRdb's D call, TRBD1, is unchecked because there is no DNA. The sample taken for sequencing was blood T cells: a sorted CD56 or NKG2C T cell subset, CD4+ or CD8+ T cells, or bulk PBMC T cells (not recorded which). The source is a young man in good health. The CDR3 protein is CASSSRQSNNNSPLHF.